The sequence of this T cell receptor (beta chain) was determined in a study of T-cell reconstitution after alpha-beta-depleted transplantation in children. Study results and limitations: Several patients had high TCRbeta diversity at day 60; it came from surviving recipient T cells and thymic progenitors. Two months or so post-transplant, alpha-beta T cells reportedly derived from several hundred expanded graft clones. Hyperexpanded clones declined; after one year, newly produced T cells mostly supplied diversity.

This clonotype was observed many times. Its matching antigen is unknown. Preparation of the TCRbeta library involved a method that used unique molecular identifiers. TCRdb itself ran the PCR reads through MiXCR, one entry per CDR3 protein. This sample carries 77,000 or so distinct CDR3 sequences, roughly 20% of them seen once, and the ten largest clones take 40% to 65%. The sequencing used PBMCs, mostly from graft donor cells, collected 360 days after TCRalphabeta/CD19-depleted stem cell transplant. This clonotype was sampled from a male patient aged 2-15 years who had a stem cell transplant for acute lymphoblastic leukemia, so the T cells may come from the graft donor.

CDR3 in DNA: TGCGCCAGCAGTGAGTCGGGTCCCCACGGGCTGTTTTTT. Translation gives CASSESGPHGLFF. The chain joins TRBV10-1 to TRBJ2-2; D ambiguous. Germline lookup yields CDR1 WNHNN and CDR2 SYGVQD (reference sequence). The CDR3 extends over 13 amino acids. Trimming left V 0 bases short and J 13 bases short, with 12 bases between.